This T cell receptor (beta chain) was sequenced for a study of OX40 agonist ivuxolimab in advanced cancers. Germline CDR1 and CDR2: KGHSH and LQKENI. The CDR3 runs to 13 residues. The V and J ends lost 2 bases and 10 bases respectively, with 11 bases between them. Sequenced by immunoSEQ multiplex PCR; TCRdb stores in-frame clones only, minus some. The table lists over 85,000 clones, around 85% of them singletons. The gene calls are TRBV18 and TRBJ1-4, with D perhaps matching TRBD1 (5 bases). The clonotype was recovered from an adult with an advanced solid tumor such as melanoma, head and neck, liver or kidney cancer. Specimen: CD4+ or CD8+ T cells sorted from blood, collected in a trial of the OX40 agonist ivuxolimab. CDR3 amino acids: CASSPGDERKLFF. CDR3 DNA sequence: TGTGCCAGCTCACCAGGGGACGAGCGAAAACTGTTTTTT.